In this sample, the clone carrying this TCR beta chain turned up once. This specimen belongs to a study of control samples from healthy donors and cancer patients. Data came from immunoSEQ multiplex PCR; TCRdb stores just in-frame clones and leaves some out. The sample holds some 65,000 clones, around four fifths seen once. Germline-derived CDR1 and CDR2 are SGHTA and FQGNSA. Unmatched junction bases numbered 5, after V lost 4 bases and J lost 3 bases. CDR3 length equals 14 residues. V gene TRBV7-2 combines with J gene TRBJ1-2; the match to TRBD1 covers 7 bases. Material for sequencing was PBMCs. This clonotype was sampled from a woman in her 50s with lung cancer. In DNA, the CDR3 is TGTGCCAGCAGCTCTGACAGGGTGGACTATGGCTACACCTTC. This sequence encodes CASSSDRVDYGYTF.